The 5 T cell receptor beta chains given below trace back to one sample, sequenced in a study of OX40 agonist ivuxolimab in advanced cancers. Measured with immunoSEQ multiplex PCR; TCRdb has only the in-frame clones, and not every one. The sample holds about 25,000 clones; around 79% are singletons and the top ten take approximately 31%. The source material was CD4+ or CD8+ T cells sorted from blood, sampled in a trial of the OX40 agonist ivuxolimab. These receptors were taken from an adult with an advanced solid tumor such as melanoma, head and neck, liver or kidney cancer.

This rearrangement joins TRBV28 to TRBJ1-5; 11 nucleotides match TRBD1. The length of the CDR3 is 16 residues. The ends lost 6 bases at V and 5 bases at J; junction bases unmatched: 9. CDR1 and CDR2 from the germline V gene are MDHEN and SYDVKM. The CDR3 region is CASSLGTGGAYQPQHF. CDR3 DNA sequence: TGTGCCAGCAGCCTTGGGACAGGGGGTGCCTATCAGCCCCAGCATTTT.

The rearrangement uses TRBV11-3 and TRBJ2-1; no definite D call. Trimming stripped 5 bases from V and 7 bases from J, with 15 bases between. The CDR3 is 14 residues long. Germline loops: CDR1 SGHNT, CDR2 YENEEA. The CDR3 loop is CASSLGVIGNEQFF. CDR3 DNA: TGTGCCAGCAGCCTCGGAGTGATTGGTAATGAGCAGTTCTTC.

The chain carries TRBV5-4 and TRBJ2-5; D is uncertain. The V gene lost 3 bases and the J gene lost 4 bases, with 10 bases spanning the gap. Germline CDR1 reads SGHNT; CDR2 reads YYREEE (reference sequence). The CDR3 runs 13 residues. In DNA form, the CDR3 reads TGTGCCAGCAGCTCGGGTCTGGGAGAGACCCAGTACTTC. This encodes CASSSGLGETQYF.

V usage is TRBV10-3 and J usage is TRBJ2-4; D not certain. Germline CDR1 ENHRY, CDR2 SYGVKD. The CDR3 has 16 amino acids. V dropped 3 bases and J dropped 0 bases, with 12 bases sitting between them. The CDR3 nucleotides read TGTGCCATCAGTGATATGTTGGGAATAGCCAAAAACATTCAGTACTTC. Translating it yields CAISDMLGIAKNIQYF.

The rearrangement joins TRBV7-9 to TRBJ2-7; D ambiguous. The CDR3 runs to 13 residues. The germline V gene encodes CDR1 SEHNR and CDR2 FQNEAQ (reference sequence). The V gene lost 0 bases and the J gene lost 3 bases, with 6 bases spanning the gap. This CDR3 is CASSLASVYEQYF. The CDR3 DNA follows: TGTGCCAGCAGCTTAGCTTCGGTCTACGAGCAGTACTTC.